The 24 T cell receptor beta chains presented below share a single source sample, sequenced in a study of technical replicates of blood from four donors. Data came from immunoSEQ multiplex PCR; TCRdb stores just in-frame clones and leaves some out. The sample lists fewer than 95,000 clones, 94% occurring once. Input material: T cells isolated from PBMCs. Every receptor here comes from a human donor in good health.

This chain connects TRBV18 to TRBJ1-1; D perhaps matches TRBD1 (5 bases). Germline values: CDR1 KGHSH, CDR2 LQKENI. The CDR3 sequence is 17 residues long. Trimming removed 4 bases from V and 5 bases from J, with 23 bases in between. The CDR3, as DNA: TGTGCCAGCTCACTCGCCGGGGGGTTAGGTGGGGGAACTGAAGCTTTCTTT. It encodes CASSLAGGLGGGTEAFF.

J is TRBJ1-5 and V is TRBV6-1, with D unclear. The germline gives CDR1 MNHNS, CDR2 SASEGT. The V end lost 6 bases, the J end lost 0 bases, and 6 bases lay between the germline ends. The CDR3 sequence is 13 residues long. The DNA of the CDR3 is TGTGCCAGCAGCCGAGATAGCAATCAGCCCCAGCATTTT. It codes for CASSRDSNQPQHF.

V usage is TRBV5-1 and J usage is TRBJ2-5, with a tentative D call TRBD2 (5 bases). Germline CDR1 SGHRS, CDR2 YFSETQ. The V and J ends lost 2 bases and 4 bases respectively, with 9 bases between them. The CDR3 runs to 13 residues. The CDR3 bases are TGCGCCAGCAGCTTCCTAGCCCCAGAGACCCAGTACTTC. Its protein product is CASSFLAPETQYF.

This chain uses TRBV5-8 with TRBJ1-1; maybe TRBD1 (6 bases). The CDR3 is made up of 14 amino acids. V was trimmed by 5 bases and J by 5 bases, leaving 16 bases between them. CDR1 SGHTS and CDR2 YDEGEE come from the germline V gene. The CDR3 loop is CASRKRGGATEAFF. Written as DNA, the CDR3 is TGTGCCAGCAGAAAAAGGGGGGGGGCAACTGAAGCTTTCTTT.

V is TRBV10-3 and J is TRBJ1-1, with D perhaps matching TRBD1 (5 bases). The V and J ends lost 4 bases and 0 bases respectively, with 18 bases between them. This CDR3 has 17 residues. Germline assignment: CDR1 ENHRY and CDR2 SYGVKD. The DNA of the CDR3 is TGTGCCATCAGTGTTTTTGGAGGGGCCCTAATGAACACTGAAGCTTTCTTT. It codes for CAISVFGGALMNTEAFF.

V and J are TRBV29-1 and TRBJ2-3, with D perhaps TRBD1 (5 bases). V lost 4 bases and J lost 1, with 12 bases in between. There are 14 residues in the CDR3. Germline CDR1 is SQVTM and CDR2 is ANQGSEA. The DNA for the CDR3 is TGCAGCGTTGGGGGCGCTTACCGCACAGATACGCAGTATTTT. Translated, it gives CSVGGAYRTDTQYF.

The table lists this clone with a count of one. The rearrangement uses TRBV6-5 and TRBJ2-7; 8 bases fit TRBD1. With 6 bases clipped from V and 4 bases from J, the junction kept 5 bases outside the gene matches. The germline V gene encodes CDR1 MNHEY and CDR2 SVGAGI. The CDR3 spans 13 residues. DNA of the CDR3: TGTGCCAGCAGCCCCACAGGGGGATACGAGCAGTACTTC. It yields the protein CASSPTGGYEQYF.

The gene calls are TRBV7-9 and TRBJ2-7, with D perhaps TRBD2 (5 bases). CDR3 length: 16 amino acids. V was trimmed by 2 bases and J by 2 bases, leaving 16 bases between them. CDR1 and CDR2 from the germline V gene are SEHNR and FQNEAQ (reference sequence). DNA of the CDR3: TGTGCCAGCAGCTTATCTTTCGGGATGATGGCCTACGAGCAGTACTTC. As protein: CASSLSFGMMAYEQYF.

Remarks on this clone: One junction end does not reproduce the germline sequence, and a read error may be involved. The gene calls are TRBV7-7 and TRBJ2-5; D unresolved. Looked up from germline, CDR1 is SSHAT and CDR2 is FNYEAQ (reference sequence). The CDR3 covers 13 residues. The CDR3 DNA reads as TGTGCTAGCAGCCGAGTAGTATTAGAGACCCAGTACTTC. Translated, it gives CASSRVVLETQYF.

J is TRBJ2-5 and V is TRBV2; 7 bases are a match to TRBD2. The trim removed 6 bases at V and 5 bases at J, leaving 6 bases unmatched. Germline lookup yields CDR1 SNHLY and CDR2 FYNNEI. The CDR3 loop spans 13 amino acids. In DNA, the CDR3 is TGTGCCAGCAGCCCCGGGGGGTGGGAGACCCAGTACTTC. Residues: CASSPGGWETQYF.

The chain recombines TRBV5-1 with TRBJ2-1, with 9 bases matching TRBD2. The germline gives CDR1 SGHRS, CDR2 YFSETQ. V trimming: 3 bases; J trimming: 0 bases; junction bases outside the gene matches: 4. CDR3 length: 16 amino acids. The CDR3 DNA sequence: TGCGCCAGCAGCTCGGAGCGGGGGGACTCCTACAATGAGCAGTTCTTC. Protein sequence: CASSSERGDSYNEQFF. The full variable domain, completed using reference TRBV5-1 and TRBJ2-1, is KAGVTQTPRYLIKTRGQQVTLSCSPISGHRSVSWYQQTPGQGLQFLFEYFSETQRNKGNFPGRFSGRQFSNSRSEMNVSTLELGDSALYLCASSSERGDSYNEQFFGPGTRLTVL.

In DNA form, the CDR3 reads TGTGCCAGCAGCTTAGGAGACAGGGGAAAGCCTAACAATGAGCAGTTCTTC. Translation gives CASSLGDRGKPNNEQFF. The J gene is TRBJ2-1, the V gene TRBV7-9; TRBD1 agrees at 8 bases. Germline assignment: CDR1 SEHNR and CDR2 FQNEAQ (reference sequence). With 1 base clipped from V and 5 bases from J, the junction kept 10 bases outside the gene matches. The CDR3 is made up of 17 amino acids.

This chain uses TRBV6-5 with TRBJ2-1; D uncertain. The CDR3 spans 12 residues. V dropped 0 bases and J dropped 9 bases, with 6 bases sitting between them. The germline V gene encodes CDR1 MNHEY and CDR2 SVGAGI. The CDR3 DNA reads as TGTGCCAGCAGTTACTCGACGGGTGAGCAGTTCTTC. This encodes CASSYSTGEQFF.

The chain recombines TRBV4-1 with TRBJ2-1, with 13 positions matching TRBD2. V shed 4 bases and J 0 bases; nucleotides not matched to a gene: 3. Germline loops: CDR1 MGHRA, CDR2 YSYEKL. The CDR3 is made up of 17 amino acids. The CDR3 spells CASSRTSGGLSYNEQFF. As DNA, the CDR3 is TGCGCCAGCAGCCGGACTAGCGGGGGACTCTCCTACAATGAGCAGTTCTTC.

The J gene is TRBJ1-3, the V gene TRBV10-3, with D possibly TRBD1 on 6 matching bases. The germline V gene encodes CDR1 ENHRY and CDR2 SYGVKD. CDR3 length equals 12 residues. V shed 11 bases and J shed 0 bases, with 8 bases lying between them. This CDR3 is CAAQGSGNTIYF. The CDR3 nucleotides read TGTGCCGCACAGGGCTCTGGAAACACCATATATTTT.

The chain carries TRBV5-6 and TRBJ1-2; 8 bases are a match to TRBD1. CDR3 size: 15 residues. The junction had 6 bases not matched to a gene; V was cut back by 1 base and J by 4 bases. CDR1 and CDR2 from the germline V gene are SGHDT and YYEEEE. The CDR3 loop is CASSLTGDRTYGYTF. CDR3 DNA sequence: TGTGCCAGCAGCTTGACGGGGGACAGGACCTATGGCTACACCTTC. Full variable domain (remainder filled in from reference TRBV5-6 and TRBJ1-2): DAGVTQSPTHLIKTRGQQVTLRCSPKSGHDTVSWYQQALGQGPQFIFQYYEEEERQRGNFPDRFSGHQFPNYSSELNVNALLLGDSALYLCASSLTGDRTYGYTFGSGTRLTVV.

The chain is built from TRBV7-8 and TRBJ2-7; TRBD2 aligns across 7 bases. CDR1 is SGHVS and CDR2 is FQNEAQ in the germline V gene. The CDR3 is 17 amino acids. The trim removed 5 bases at V and 6 bases at J, leaving 19 bases unmatched. CDR3 nucleotides: TGTGCCAGCAGCCTGGAAAGCGGGACGGCCAGAGTGCTCGAGCAGTACTTC. It specifies CASSLESGTARVLEQYF. Full variable domain (remainder filled in from reference TRBV7-8 and TRBJ2-7): GAGVSQSPRYKVAKRGQDVALRCDPISGHVSLFWYQQALGQGPEFLTYFQNEAQLDKSGLPSDRFFAERPEGSVSTLKIQRTQQEDSAVYLCASSLESGTARVLEQYFGPGTRLTVT.

This chain connects TRBV10-3 to TRBJ1-1; unclear D gene. This CDR3 has 14 amino acids. V was trimmed by 4 bases and J by 1 base, leaving 10 bases between them. Germline V gene data show CDR1 as ENHRY and CDR2 as SYGVKD. The CDR3 DNA sequence: TGTGCCATCAGTGGTGGAGCTCGGAACACTGAAGCTTTCTTT. This encodes CAISGGARNTEAFF.

V and J are TRBV5-1 and TRBJ2-7; TRBD1 aligns across 7 bases. The CDR3 runs to 15 residues. V dropped 0 bases and J dropped 0; count of bases not matched to a gene: 3. Germline V lookup: CDR1 SGHRS, CDR2 YFSETQ. The CDR3 DNA is TGCGCCAGCAGCTTGGGGGGACAGAGCTCCTACGAGCAGTACTTC. It is translated as CASSLGGQSSYEQYF.

The rearrangement links TRBV4-1 to TRBJ1-3; D is possibly TRBD1 (5 bases). Trimming stripped 6 bases from V and 4 bases from J, with 16 bases between. CDR1 is MGHRA, CDR2 YSYEKL, per germline. This CDR3 has 15 residues. The DNA of the CDR3 is TGCGCCAGCAGGCTCGCGACAGTGGCGGGAAACACCATATATTTT. Protein: CASRLATVAGNTIYF.

The rearrangement joins TRBV6-1 to TRBJ2-1; D is possibly TRBD1 (8 bases). The CDR3 has 10 amino acids. Germline V lookup: CDR1 MNHNS, CDR2 SASEGT. This CDR3 reads CTGGGNEQFF. CDR3 nucleotide sequence: TGTACAGGGGGGGGGAATGAGCAGTTCTTC.

A single count supports this clone. The chain combines TRBV19 with TRBJ1-5; 7 bases fit TRBD1. Germline V gene data show CDR1 as LNHDA and CDR2 as SQIVND (reference sequence). The J segment lost 5 bases and the V segment lost 4 bases, leaving 11 bases of the junction unmatched. The CDR3 spans 16 residues. The CDR3 sequence: CASSTQQGSLYQPQHF. The CDR3 DNA reads TGTGCCAGTAGTACACAACAGGGGTCCCTTTATCAGCCCCAGCATTTT.

The chain links TRBV18 to TRBJ2-5; D may be TRBD2 (6 bases). V shed 0 bases and J shed 4 bases, with 18 bases lying between them. CDR1 is KGHSH and CDR2 is LQKENI in the germline V gene. The CDR3 contains 17 residues. CDR3 sequence reads: CASSPPGPGGGRETQYF. The CDR3, as DNA: TGTGCCAGCTCACCACCGGGACCGGGTGGAGGGCGAGAGACCCAGTACTTC.

Only one count was recorded for this clone. The chain carries TRBV28 and TRBJ2-1, with TRBD2 matching over 14 bases. Looked up from germline, CDR1 is MDHEN and CDR2 is SYDVKM. The junction had 6 bases not matched to a gene; V was cut back by 2 bases and J by 9 bases. The CDR3 covers 16 residues. CDR3 nucleotide sequence: TGTGCCAGCAGTTTAAATGGACTAGCGGGAGGAGCTGAGCAGTTCTTC. It is translated as CASSLNGLAGGAEQFF. Filled out from reference TRBV28 and TRBJ2-1, the complete variable domain reads DVKVTQSSRYLVKRTGEKVFLECVQDMDHENMFWYRQDPGLGLRLIYFSYDVKMKEKGDIPEGYSVSREKKERFSLILESASTNQTSMYLCASSLNGLAGGAEQFFGPGTRLTVL.